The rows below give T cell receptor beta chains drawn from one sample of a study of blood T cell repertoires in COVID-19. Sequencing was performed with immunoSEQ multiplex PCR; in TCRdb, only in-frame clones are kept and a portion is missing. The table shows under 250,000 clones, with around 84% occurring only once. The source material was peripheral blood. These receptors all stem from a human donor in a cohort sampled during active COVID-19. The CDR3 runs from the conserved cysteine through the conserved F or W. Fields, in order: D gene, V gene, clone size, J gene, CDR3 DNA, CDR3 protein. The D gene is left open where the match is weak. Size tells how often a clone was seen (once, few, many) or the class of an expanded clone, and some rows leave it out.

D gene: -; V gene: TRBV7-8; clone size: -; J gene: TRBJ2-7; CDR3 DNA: TGTGCCAGCAGCTGGACCGGCACAGGGCCAACCTACGAGCAGTACTTC; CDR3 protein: CASSWTGTGPTYEQYF
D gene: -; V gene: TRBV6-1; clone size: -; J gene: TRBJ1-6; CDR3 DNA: TGTGCCAGCAGTGAAACCCCCCCGGGGAGCTCCTATAATTCACCCCTCCACTTT; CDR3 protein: CASSETPPGSSYNSPLHF
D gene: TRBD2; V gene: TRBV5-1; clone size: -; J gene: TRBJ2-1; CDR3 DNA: TGCGCCAGCAGCCCTTGGCCCGCGGGAGGCTCCTACAATGAGCAGTTCTTC; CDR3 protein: CASSPWPAGGSYNEQFF
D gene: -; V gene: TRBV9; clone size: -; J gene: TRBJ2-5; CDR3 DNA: TGTGCCAGCAGCGTAGGCTCTGGACACTCAAAAGAGACCCAGTACTTC; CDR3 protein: CASSVGSGHSKETQYF
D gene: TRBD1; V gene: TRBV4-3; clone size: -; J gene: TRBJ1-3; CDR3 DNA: TGCGCCAGCAGCCAACTGACAGGGACTGGAAACACCATATATTTT; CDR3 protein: CASSQLTGTGNTIYF
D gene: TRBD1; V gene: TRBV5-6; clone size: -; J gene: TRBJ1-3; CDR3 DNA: TGTGCCAGCAGCTTTGGTACAGGGGGCATCGCTGGAAACACCATATATTTT; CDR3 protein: CASSFGTGGIAGNTIYF
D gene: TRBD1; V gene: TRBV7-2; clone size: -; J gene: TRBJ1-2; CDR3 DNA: TGTGCCAGCAGCTACGGACAGGGGGCGGAGGGCTACACCTTC; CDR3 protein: CASSYGQGAEGYTF
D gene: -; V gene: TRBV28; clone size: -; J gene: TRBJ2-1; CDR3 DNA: TGTGCCAGCAGTCCTCTTCCCGCCGACAAGCAGTTCTTC; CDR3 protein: CASSPLPADKQFF
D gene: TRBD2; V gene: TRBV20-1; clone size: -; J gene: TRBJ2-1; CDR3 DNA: TGCAGTGCTAGTTCGAACATCCTAGCGGGAGGGTACAATGAGCAGTTCTTC; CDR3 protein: CSASSNILAGGYNEQFF
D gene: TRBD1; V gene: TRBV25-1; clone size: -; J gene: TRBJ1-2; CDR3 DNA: TGTGCCAGCAGTGAGGGCACAGGGGGGCACTATGGCTACACCTTC; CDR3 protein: CASSEGTGGHYGYTF
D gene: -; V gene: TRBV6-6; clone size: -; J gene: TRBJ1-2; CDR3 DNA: TGTGCCAGCAGTCCAACTAGTAGCAGGGGTTCAGTGGGCTACACCTTC; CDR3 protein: CASSPTSSRGSVGYTF
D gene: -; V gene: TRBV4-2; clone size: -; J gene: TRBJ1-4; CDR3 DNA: TGTGCCAGCAGCCAAGAGGCCTGGGGGCGAGCTGAAAAACTGTTTTTT; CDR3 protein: CASSQEAWGRAEKLFF
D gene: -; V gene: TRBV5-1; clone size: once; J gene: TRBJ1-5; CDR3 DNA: TGCGCCAGCAGCCTGGACAGTTTCAGCAATCAGCCCCAGCATTTT; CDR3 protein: CASSLDSFSNQPQHF
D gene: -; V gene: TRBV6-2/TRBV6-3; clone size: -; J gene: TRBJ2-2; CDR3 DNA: TGTGCCAGCAGTTACCCGTTGGGACTTCTCACCGGGGAGCTGTTTTTT; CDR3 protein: CASSYPLGLLTGELFF
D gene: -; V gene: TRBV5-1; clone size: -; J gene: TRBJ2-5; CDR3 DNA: TGCGCCAGCAGCTTGGGCGGGGTCCGGGAGACCCAGTACTTC; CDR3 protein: CASSLGGVRETQYF
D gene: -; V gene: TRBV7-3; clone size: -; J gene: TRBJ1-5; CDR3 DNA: TGTGCCAGCAGCTTAGTTGCAGGGATAGGTCAGCCCCAGCATTTT; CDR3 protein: CASSLVAGIGQPQHF
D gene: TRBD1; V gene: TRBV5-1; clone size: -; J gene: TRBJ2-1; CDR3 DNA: TGCGCCAGCAGCGCCCGACAGGGGAAGTCCTACAATGAGCAGTTCTTC; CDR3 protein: CASSARQGKSYNEQFF
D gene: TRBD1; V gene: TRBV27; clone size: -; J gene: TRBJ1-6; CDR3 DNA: TGTGCCAGCAGTGGTCTGGACAGGGGGCTAAATTCACCCCTCCACTTT; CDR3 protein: CASSGLDRGLNSPLHF
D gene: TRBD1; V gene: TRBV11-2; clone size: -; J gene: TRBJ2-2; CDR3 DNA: TGTGCCAGCAGGACAGGGGCCAACACCGGGGAGCTGTTTTTT; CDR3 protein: CASRTGANTGELFF
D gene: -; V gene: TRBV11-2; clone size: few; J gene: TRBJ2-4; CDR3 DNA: TGTGCCAGCAGTCTCTCCAGGGAGGGGGGCATTCAGTACTTC; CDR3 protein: CASSLSREGGIQYF
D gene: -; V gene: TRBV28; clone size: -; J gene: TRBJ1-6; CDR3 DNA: TGTGCCAGCAGTCTGGGACAACTGGGCTATTCACCCCTCCACTTT; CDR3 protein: CASSLGQLGYSPLHF
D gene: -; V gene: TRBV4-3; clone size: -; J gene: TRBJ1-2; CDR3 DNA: TGCGCCAGCAGCCCAGGAAGGACTATTCCAATTTACACCTTC; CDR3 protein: CASSPGRTIPIYTF
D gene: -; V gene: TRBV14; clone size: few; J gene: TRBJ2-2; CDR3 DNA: TGTGCCAGCAGCCAAGAACTAGGGTGGAACACCGGGGAGCTGTTTTTT; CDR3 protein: CASSQELGWNTGELFF
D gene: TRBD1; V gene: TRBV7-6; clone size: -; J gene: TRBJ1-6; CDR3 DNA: TGTGCCAGCAGCAGGGGGCGCGGGTTTAATTCACCCCTCCACTTT; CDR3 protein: CASSRGRGFNSPLHF
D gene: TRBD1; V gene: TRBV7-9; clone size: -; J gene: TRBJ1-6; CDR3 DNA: TGTGCCAGCAGCAGATCGGACAGGGATTCACCCCTCCACTTT; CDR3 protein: CASSRSDRDSPLHF
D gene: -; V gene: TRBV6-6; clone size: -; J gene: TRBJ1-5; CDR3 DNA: TGTGCCAGCGCTCGGAACAGTCTTGATCAGCCCCAGCATTTT; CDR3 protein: CASARNSLDQPQHF
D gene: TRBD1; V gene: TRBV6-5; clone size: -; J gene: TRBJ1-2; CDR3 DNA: TGTGCCAGCAGGCAGGGGGGCGGTACTAACTATGGCTACACCTTC; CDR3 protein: CASRQGGGTNYGYTF
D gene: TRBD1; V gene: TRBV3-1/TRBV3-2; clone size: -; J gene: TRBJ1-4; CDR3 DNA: TGTGCCAGCAGCCAAGGACAGGGTCGCGAAAAACTGTTTTTT; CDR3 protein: CASSQGQGREKLFF
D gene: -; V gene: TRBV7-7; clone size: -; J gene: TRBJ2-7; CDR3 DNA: TGTGCTAGCTCCCCTTTTGAGTCGGGCGAGCAGTACTTC; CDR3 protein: CASSPFESGEQYF
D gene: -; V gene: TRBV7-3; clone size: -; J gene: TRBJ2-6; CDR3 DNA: TGTGCCAGCAGCCTAAAGGCGGGACTGACGAACTCTGGGGCCAACGTCCTGACTTTC; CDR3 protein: CASSLKAGLTNSGANVLTF
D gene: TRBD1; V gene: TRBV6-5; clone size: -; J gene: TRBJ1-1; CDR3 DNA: TGTGCCAGCAGTCCCGACAGGGGGGCGAACACTGAAGCTTTCTTT; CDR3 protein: CASSPDRGANTEAFF
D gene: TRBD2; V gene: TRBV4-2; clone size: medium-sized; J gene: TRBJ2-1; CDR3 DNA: TGTGCCATACAAGCTACGGGGGGGGAGTTCTTC; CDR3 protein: CAIQATGGEFF
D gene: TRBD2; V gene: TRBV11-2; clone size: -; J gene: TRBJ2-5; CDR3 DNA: TGTGCCAGCAGCTTAAGTAGCGGGGGGGAAGAGACCCAGTACTTC; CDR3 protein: CASSLSSGGEETQYF
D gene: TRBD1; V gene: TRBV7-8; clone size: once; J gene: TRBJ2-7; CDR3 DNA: TGTGCCAGCAGCATCTGGACAGGGGTTACGTACGAGCAGTACTTC; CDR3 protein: CASSIWTGVTYEQYF
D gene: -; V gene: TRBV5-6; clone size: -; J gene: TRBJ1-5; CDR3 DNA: TGTGCCAGCAGCATAGCCAATCAGCCCCAGCATTTT; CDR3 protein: CASSIANQPQHF
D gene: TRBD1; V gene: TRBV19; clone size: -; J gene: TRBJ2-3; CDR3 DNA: TGTGCCAGTAGTAGACAGGGAGTAAGAGATACGCAGTATTTT; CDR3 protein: CASSRQGVRDTQYF
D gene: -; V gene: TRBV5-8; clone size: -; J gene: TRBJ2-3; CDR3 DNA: TGTGCCAGCAGCTTCGGGAGCACAGATACGCAGTATTTT; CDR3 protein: CASSFGSTDTQYF
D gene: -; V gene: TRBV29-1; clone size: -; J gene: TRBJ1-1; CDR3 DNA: TGCAGCGTTGATTGGGGGCACGGAGCTTTCTTT; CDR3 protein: CSVDWGHGAFF
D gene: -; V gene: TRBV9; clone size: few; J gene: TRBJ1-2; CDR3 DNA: TGTGCCAGCAGCGCAGATAACTATGGCTACACCTTC; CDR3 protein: CASSADNYGYTF
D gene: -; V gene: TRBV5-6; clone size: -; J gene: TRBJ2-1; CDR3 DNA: TGTGCCAGCAGCTTGGATAGCGGAGAGCAGTTCTTC; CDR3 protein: CASSLDSGEQFF
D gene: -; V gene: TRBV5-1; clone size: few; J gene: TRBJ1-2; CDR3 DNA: TGCGCCAGCAGCTCCTCGAGGGATGGCTACACCTTC; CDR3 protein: CASSSSRDGYTF